This TCR beta chain was retrieved from a study of T cells in Graves' hyperthyroidism and ophthalmopathy. Using RNA transcripts as the source, TCR beta CDR3 regions were amplified. The HTBI primer set was used in a first-round RT-PCR of the TCR CDR3. TCRdb independently ran MiXCR on the multiplex PCR reads; one entry per CDR3 protein. The data show approximately 700,000 distinct CDR3 sequences, with over 15% seen just once and around 7.7% held by the top ten. The CDR3 covers 13 residues. V gave up 5 bases and J gave up 0 bases, with 8 bases separating them. CDR1 is SQVTM, CDR2 ANQGSEA, per germline. This clonotype was recorded many times.

The rearrangement joins TRBV29-1 to TRBJ2-1, with D uncertain. The sequenced material came from blood. The sequence was collected from a man aged 18 to 29 with Graves' hyperthyroidism. For the CDR3, the DNA is TGCAGCGTTCGGGCAACCTCCTACAATGAGCAGTTCTTC. This codes for CSVRATSYNEQFF.